The source of this T cell receptor (beta chain) is a study of cytomegalovirus exposure and HLA in healthy donors. The PCR was carried out with 60 Vbeta primers and 13 Jbeta primers. Data came from immunoSEQ multiplex PCR; TCRdb stores just in-frame clones and leaves some out. The data show 150,000 to 200,000 clones, with roughly 80% seen just once and approximately 2.1% held by the top ten. The V end lost 5 bases, the J end lost 4 bases, and 18 bases lay between the germline ends. This CDR3 has 16 amino acids. Looked up from germline, CDR1 is SEHNR and CDR2 is FQNEAQ (reference sequence). The V call is TRBV7-9, the J call TRBJ2-1, with D possibly being TRBD2 (6 bases). Sample: PBMCs. The origin of this receptor is a man aged 45-65 years in good health and CMV-seropositive. CDR3 coding DNA: TGTGCCAGCAGCCCACCGGGGGTAGGGAGTTACAATGAGCAGTTCTTC. This codes for CASSPPGVGSYNEQFF.